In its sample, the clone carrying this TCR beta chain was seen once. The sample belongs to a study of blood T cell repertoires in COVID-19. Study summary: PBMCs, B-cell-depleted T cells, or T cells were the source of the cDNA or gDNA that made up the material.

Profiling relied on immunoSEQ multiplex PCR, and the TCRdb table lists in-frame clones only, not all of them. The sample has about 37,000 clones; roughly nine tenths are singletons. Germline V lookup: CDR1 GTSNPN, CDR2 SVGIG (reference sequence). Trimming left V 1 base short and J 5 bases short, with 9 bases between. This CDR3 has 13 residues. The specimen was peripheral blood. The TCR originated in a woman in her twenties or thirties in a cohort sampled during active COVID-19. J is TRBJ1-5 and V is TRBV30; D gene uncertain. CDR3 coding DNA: TGTGCCTGGAGTGATAACAGCCATCAGCCCCAGCATTTT. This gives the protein CAWSDNSHQPQHF.